Described below is a single T cell receptor beta chain sequence and its context. The authors' processing: Reference gene primer amplification yielded estimated nucleated cell counts. Sequencing used immunoSEQ multiplex PCR; TCRdb keeps in-frame clones, though not all of them. V and J calls and clone size are copied from that table; D and trimming were computed from the DNA. The sample records some 150,000 clones, about 86% being singletons. V dropped 3 bases and J dropped 9; count of bases not matched to a gene: 10. This CDR3 region has 16 residues. Per germline, CDR1 SGHDT and CDR2 YYEEEE. This sample stems from a study of blood T cell repertoires in COVID-19. Across the study: Samples taken during acute and convalescent COVID-19 were collected in the United States, Italy and Spain. From T cells, B-cell-depleted T cells, or PBMCs came the material, which was cDNA or gDNA.

The specimen sequenced was peripheral blood. The TCR sequence derives from a woman aged 60-70 years with acute or convalescent COVID-19. The chain employs TRBV5-6 and TRBJ2-1; the match to TRBD1 covers 12 bases. DNA of the CDR3: TGTGCCAGCAGCTCCCCGGGACAGGGGGCGGCGGCTGAGCAGTTCTTC. This encodes CASSSPGQGAAAEQFF.